The T cell receptor (beta chain) described here comes from a study of T cell repertoires in cytomegalovirus infection. Whole-study context: In public TCR beta signatures, there were indications of both CMV infection and matching HLA type.

This CDR3 is 14 amino acids long. Between the trimmed V and J ends, which lost 0 bases and 6 bases, there was a span of 6 bases. CDR1 is KGHSY, CDR2 FQNENV, per germline. One entry per CDR3 protein results from TCRdb running MiXCR on the reads. This sample carries about 230,000 distinct CDR3 sequences, 20% to 25% of them seen once, and the ten largest clones take roughly 18%. The source of this sequence is a human donor in good health (CMV status not recorded). Some clones in this sample may be carry-over from other donors' samples. The chain links TRBV16 to TRBJ1-6, with D uncertain. The sample taken for sequencing was CD8+ T cells from PBMCs. The CDR3 DNA sequence: TGTGCCAGCAGCCAATCGGGTGTTAATTCACCCCTCCACTTT. Amino acid sequence: CASSQSGVNSPLHF.